This note documents a single T cell receptor (beta chain) sequence. Its antigen is undetermined. The PCR was carried out with 60 Vbeta primers and 13 Jbeta primers. Sequencing was performed with immunoSEQ multiplex PCR; in TCRdb, only in-frame clones are kept and a portion is missing. This repertoire comprises about 130,000 clones; its ten largest clones make up over 0.8%. The germline CDR1 and CDR2 sequences are SGHTA and FQGTGA. V was cut by 1 base and J by 5 bases, with 11 bases left in between. The CDR3 consists of 14 residues. This sample was included in a study of cytomegalovirus exposure and HLA in healthy donors. Study details: Earlier work reported 100 million to 130 million unique TCR beta sequences from 150 million to 200 million T cells. General study findings and limits: In a later analysis, TCR association rates varied by HLA locus: DRB1 most, HLA-C fewest.

Sequences were obtained from PBMCs. The chain uses TRBV7-3 and TRBJ1-1; perhaps TRBD1 as D (5 bases). The clonotype originates from a man aged 18 to 30 in good health and CMV-seronegative. The CDR3, as DNA: TGTGCCAGCAGCTTAAAGCAGGGTGGGACTGAAGCTTTCTTT. Its protein is CASSLKQGGTEAFF.